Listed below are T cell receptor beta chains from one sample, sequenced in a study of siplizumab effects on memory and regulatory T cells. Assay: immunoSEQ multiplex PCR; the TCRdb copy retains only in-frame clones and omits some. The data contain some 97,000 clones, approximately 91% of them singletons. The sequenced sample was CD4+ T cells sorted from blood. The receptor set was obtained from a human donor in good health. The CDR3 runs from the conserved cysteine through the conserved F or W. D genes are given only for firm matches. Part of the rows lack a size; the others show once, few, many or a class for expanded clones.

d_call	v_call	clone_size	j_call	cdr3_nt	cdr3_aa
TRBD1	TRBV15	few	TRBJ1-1	TGTGCCACCAGCTCAGGGGGGGTCCCAGGCACTGAAGCTTTCTTT	CATSSGGVPGTEAFF
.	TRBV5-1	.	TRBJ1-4	TGCGCCAGCAGCCAAGGTCGAGGATCCGAAAAACTGTTTTTT	CASSQGRGSEKLFF
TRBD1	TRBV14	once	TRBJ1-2	TGTGCCAGCAGCCTCCAAGGACAGGGGGATGGCTACACCTTC	CASSLQGQGDGYTF
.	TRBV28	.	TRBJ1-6	TGTGCCAGCATACCGGGGAGCTCCTATAATTCACCCCTCCACTTT	CASIPGSSYNSPLHF
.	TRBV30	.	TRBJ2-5	TGTGCCCAGGGGCAAGAGACCCAGTACTTC	CAQGQETQYF
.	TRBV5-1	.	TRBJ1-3	TGCGCCAGCAGCTTGGACAAGAGCTCTGGAAACACCATATATTTT	CASSLDKSSGNTIYF
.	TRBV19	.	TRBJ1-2	TGTGCCAGTAGAACAGGATTCTCCTATGGCTACACCTTC	CASRTGFSYGYTF
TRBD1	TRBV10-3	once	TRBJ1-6	TGTGCCATCAGACCGGGACAGGGGGATCCACCCCTCCACTTT	CAIRPGQGDPPLHF
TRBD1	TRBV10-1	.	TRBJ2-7	TGCGCCAGACTGGGGACAGCCAGGTTCTGGTACTTC	CARLGTARFWYF
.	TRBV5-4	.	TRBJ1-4	TGTGCCAGCAGCTCGCCGGGACAATGGGAAAAACTGTTTTTT	CASSSPGQWEKLFF
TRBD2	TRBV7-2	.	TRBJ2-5	TGTGCCAGCAGGAGGGCGGGACTAGTGGAGACCCAGTACTTC	CASRRAGLVETQYF
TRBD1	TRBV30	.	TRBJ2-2	TGTGCCTGGAGTAGGAGGGACAGGGATGTGGAGGAGCTGTTTTTT	CAWSRRDRDVEELFF
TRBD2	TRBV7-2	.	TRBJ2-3	TGTGCCAGCAGCGGCCACTGGGGGGGAGGAGATACGCAGTATTTT	CASSGHWGGGDTQYF
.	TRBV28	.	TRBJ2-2	TGTGCCAGCAGCCGGGCCGCAGGGGGGGGCACCGGGGAGCTGTTTTTT	CASSRAAGGGTGELFF
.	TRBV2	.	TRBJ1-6	TGTGCCAGCATTCAGGGCTGGGGGTCACCCCTCCACTTT	CASIQGWGSPLHF
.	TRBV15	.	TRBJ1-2	TGTGCCACCAGCAGAGATCGGGGCAGGGTCGATGGCTACACCTTC	CATSRDRGRVDGYTF
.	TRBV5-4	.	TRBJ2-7	TGTGCCAGCAGCTTGGTCGGGGCTGGCGAGCAGTACTTC	CASSLVGAGEQYF
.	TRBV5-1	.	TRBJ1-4	TGCGCCAGCAGCTTGGGACAGGCATCAACTAATGAAAAACTGTTTTTT	CASSLGQASTNEKLFF
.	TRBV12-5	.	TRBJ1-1	TGTGCTAGTGGTTTGGCCTTACCCACTGAAGCTTTCTTT	CASGLALPTEAFF
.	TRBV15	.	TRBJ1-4	TGTGCCACCAGCATGACCGGACAGACACGAAATGAAAAACTGTTTTTT	CATSMTGQTRNEKLFF
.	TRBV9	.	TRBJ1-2	TGTGCCAGCAGCGTAGAATCAGGGCCCACTAACTATGGCTACACCTTC	CASSVESGPTNYGYTF
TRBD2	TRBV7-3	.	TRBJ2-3	TGTGCCAGCAGCTTAACCGGGACTATAAACACAGATACGCAGTATTTT	CASSLTGTINTDTQYF
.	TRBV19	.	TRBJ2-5	TGTGCCAGTAGTATCTCTACCGCGGAGACCCAGTACTTC	CASSISTAETQYF
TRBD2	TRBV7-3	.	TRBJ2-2	TGTGCCAGCAGCCTAAGCGGGGCATACACCGGGGAGCTGTTTTTT	CASSLSGAYTGELFF
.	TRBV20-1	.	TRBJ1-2	TGCAGTGCTCCCCTCGGGTATGGCTACACCTTC	CSAPLGYGYTF
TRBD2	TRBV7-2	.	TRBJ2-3	TGTGCCAGCAGCTTAGGGACTAGCCCATTATTGGATACGCAGTATTTT	CASSLGTSPLLDTQYF
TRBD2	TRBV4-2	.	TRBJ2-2	TGTGCCAGCAGCCACTCACTAGCGGGGGGGAACACCGGGGAGCTGTTTTTT	CASSHSLAGGNTGELFF
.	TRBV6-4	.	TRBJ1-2	TGTGCCCTAAGACCAAGCAACTATGGCTACACCTTC	CALRPSNYGYTF
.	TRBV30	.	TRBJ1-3	TGTGCCTGGAGCGCTCAGATACACTCTGGAAACACCATATATTTT	CAWSAQIHSGNTIYF
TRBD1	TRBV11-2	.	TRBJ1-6	TGTGCCAGCAGCAGCCAGGGACAGGATTCACCCCTCCACTTT	CASSSQGQDSPLHF
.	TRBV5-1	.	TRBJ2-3	TGCGCCAGCAGCTTGTCACGGGGGCTAGATACGCAGTATTTT	CASSLSRGLDTQYF
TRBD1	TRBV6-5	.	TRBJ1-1	TGTGCCAGCAGTTACTCTGGACAGGCTAACACTGAAGCTTTCTTT	CASSYSGQANTEAFF
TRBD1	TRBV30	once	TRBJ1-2	TGTGCCTGGAAGGACAGGGGGCATGGCTACACCTTC	CAWKDRGHGYTF
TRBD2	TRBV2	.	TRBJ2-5	TGTGCCAGCAGTGTGACTAGCGGGGGGGAGACCCAGTACTTC	CASSVTSGGETQYF
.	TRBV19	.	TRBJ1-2	TGTGCCAGTAGGGGCCCCCCTTATGGCTACACCTTC	CASRGPPYGYTF
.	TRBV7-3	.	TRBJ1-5	TGTGCCAGCAACCCCCCCCGGGGGACTCAGCCCCAGCATTTT	CASNPPRGTQPQHF
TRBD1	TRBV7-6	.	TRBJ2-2	TGTGCCAGCAGCTCGAACAGGGGGCCGGACACCGGGGAGCTGTTTTTT	CASSSNRGPDTGELFF
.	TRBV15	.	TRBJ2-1	TGTGCCACCAGCAGAGAGTCAAGGGGCGGTGAGCAGTTCTTC	CATSRESRGGEQFF
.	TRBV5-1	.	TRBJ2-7	TGCGCCAGCAGCCTCCCAGGGGCCGAGCAGTACTTC	CASSLPGAEQYF
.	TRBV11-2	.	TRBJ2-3	TGTGCCAGCAGCATACAGGGAATAACAGATACGCAGTATTTT	CASSIQGITDTQYF
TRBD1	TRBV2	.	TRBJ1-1	TGTGCCAGCAGTCCCCCGACAGGGGCGGTCGCTGAAGCTTTCTTT	CASSPPTGAVAEAFF
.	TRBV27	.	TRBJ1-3	TGTGCCAGCAGTTTAACAGGGACCTCTGGAAACACCATATATTTT	CASSLTGTSGNTIYF
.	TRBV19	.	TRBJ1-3	TGTGCCAGTAGTATATTAGACACAAGCTCTGGAAACACCATATATTTT	CASSILDTSSGNTIYF